The 5 T cell receptor beta chains presented below share a single source sample, sequenced in a study of cytomegalovirus exposure and HLA in healthy donors (dated by TCRdb to about 2017). Libraries were constructed by the immunoSEQ multiplex PCR assay. The multiplex PCR relied on a mix of 60 forward primers for TCR Vbeta segments and 13 reverse primers for TCR Jbeta segments. TCRdb holds this immuneACCESS table with in-frame rearrangements only. Some clones are missing; in checked studies, unresolved V genes explain under half, and the rest has no known cause. The sample has roughly 150,000 clones on record, around 83% of them singletons. The ten largest account for just over 2.5% of the sample. The material sequenced was PBMCs. The receptors were gathered from a man between 25 and 39 years old in good health and CMV-seropositive.

V usage is TRBV7-9 and J usage is TRBJ2-5; D possibly corresponds to TRBD2 (6 bases). The J call may be mistaken, given a closer DNA end match to TRBJ2-7. Germline loops: CDR1 SEHNR, CDR2 FQNEAQ (reference sequence). The CDR3 has 14 residues. The CDR3 is CASSGSGSSYEQYF. CDR3 DNA sequence: TGTGCCAGCAGCGGGAGCGGGTCCTCCTACGAGCAGTACTTC.

The chain is built from TRBV6-1 and TRBJ2-7, with D perhaps TRBD1 (6 bases). Between the trimmed V and J ends, which lost 6 bases and 2 bases, there was a span of 14 bases. Germline V lookup: CDR1 MNHNS, CDR2 SASEGT. This CDR3 is built from 14 residues. The CDR3: CASRYREEAYEQYV. As DNA, the CDR3 is TGTGCCAGCAGATACAGGGAAGAGGCCTACGAGCAGTACGTC.

V usage is TRBV5-1 and J usage is TRBJ2-5, with a weak D call TRBD2 (6 bases). Deletions cut 4 bases from V and 4 bases from J, with 26 bases between. The CDR3 covers 18 residues. Germline V gene sequence: CDR1 SGHRS, CDR2 YFSETQ. The CDR3 here is CASSLLPGRPIGGETQYF. CDR3 bases: TGCGCCAGCAGCCTACTTCCAGGGAGGCCCATAGGTGGAGAGACCCAGTACTTC. Filled out from reference TRBV5-1 and TRBJ2-5, the complete variable domain reads KAGVTQTPRYLIKTRGQQVTLSCSPISGHRSVSWYQQTPGQGLQFLFEYFSETQRNKGNFPGRFSGRQFSNSRSEMNVSTLELGDSALYLCASSLLPGRPIGGETQYFGPGTRLLVL.

The chain has TRBV7-2 and TRBJ1-3, with D tentatively TRBD1 (5 bases). V gave up 1 base and J gave up 2 bases, with 9 bases separating them. CDR1 and CDR2 from the germline V gene are SGHTA and FQGNSA. This CDR3 contains 15 residues. CDR3 region: CASSLVWGAGNTIYF. The CDR3 DNA reads as TGTGCCAGCAGCTTAGTATGGGGGGCTGGAAACACCATATATTTT.

The V call is TRBV9, the J call TRBJ2-1; TRBD1 matches at 9 bases. V lost 5 bases and J lost 2; bases outside the gene matches: 2. Per germline, CDR1 SGDLS and CDR2 YYNGEE. The CDR3 has 14 residues. The CDR3 protein is CASRGQGPYNEQFF. CDR3 nucleotides: TGTGCCAGCAGGGGACAGGGACCCTACAATGAGCAGTTCTTC.